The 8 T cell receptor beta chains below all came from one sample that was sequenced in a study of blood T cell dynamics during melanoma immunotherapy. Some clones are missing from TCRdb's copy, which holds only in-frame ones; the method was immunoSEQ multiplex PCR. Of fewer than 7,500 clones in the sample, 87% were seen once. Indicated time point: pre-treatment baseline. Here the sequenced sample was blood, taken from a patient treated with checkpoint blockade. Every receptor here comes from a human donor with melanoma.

The CDR3 sequence: CASSFVGGGYEQYF. CDR3 coding DNA: TGTGCCAGCAGTTTTGTAGGGGGCGGGTACGAGCAGTACTTC. The chain combines TRBV28 with TRBJ2-7; 7 nucleotides line up with TRBD1. The CDR3 runs to 14 residues. V gave up 3 bases and J gave up 4 bases; unmatched junction bases: 6. Germline CDR1 reads MDHEN; CDR2 reads SYDVKM. The entire variable domain, with the rest obtained from reference TRBV28 and TRBJ2-7, is as follows: DVKVTQSSRYLVKRTGEKVFLECVQDMDHENMFWYRQDPGLGLRLIYFSYDVKMKEKGDIPEGYSVSREKKERFSLILESASTNQTSMYLCASSFVGGGYEQYFGPGTRLTVT.

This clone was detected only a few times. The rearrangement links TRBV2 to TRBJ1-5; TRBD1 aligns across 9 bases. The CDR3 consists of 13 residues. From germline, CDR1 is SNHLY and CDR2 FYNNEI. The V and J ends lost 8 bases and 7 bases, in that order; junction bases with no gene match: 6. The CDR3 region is CASGTGIRQPQHF. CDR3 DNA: TGTGCCAGCGGGACAGGGATCCGGCAGCCCCAGCATTTT.

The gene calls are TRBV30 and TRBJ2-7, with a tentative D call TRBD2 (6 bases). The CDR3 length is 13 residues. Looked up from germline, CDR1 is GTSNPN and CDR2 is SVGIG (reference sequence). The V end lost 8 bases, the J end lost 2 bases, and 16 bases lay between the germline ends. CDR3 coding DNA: TGTGCCCGAAGTTCGGGGAGGACCTACGAGCAGTACTTC. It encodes CARSSGRTYEQYF.

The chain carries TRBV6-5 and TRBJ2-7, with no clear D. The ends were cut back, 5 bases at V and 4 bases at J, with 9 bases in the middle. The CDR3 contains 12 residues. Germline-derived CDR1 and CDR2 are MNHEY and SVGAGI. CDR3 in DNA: TGTGCCAGCAGTGACCGGCGGTACGAGCAGTACTTC. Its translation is CASSDRRYEQYF.

This CDR3 reads CASSLRDPRIGVQYF. The CDR3 bases are TGTGCCAGCAGCTTACGGGACCCCCGGATAGGGGTGCAGTATTTT. This chain connects TRBV7-2 to TRBJ2-3; either TRBD1 or TRBD2 may supply D (5 bases each). The CDR3 totals 15 residues. CDR1 and CDR2 (germline): SGHTA, FQGNSA. V dropped 2 bases and J dropped 11 bases, with 20 bases sitting between them. The full variable domain, completed using reference TRBV7-2 and TRBJ2-3, is GAGVSQSPSNKVTEKGKDVELRCDPISGHTALYWYRQSLGQGLEFLIYFQGNSAPDKSGLPSDRFSAERTGGSVSTLTIQRTQQEDSAVYLCASSLRDPRIGVQYFGPGTRLTVL.

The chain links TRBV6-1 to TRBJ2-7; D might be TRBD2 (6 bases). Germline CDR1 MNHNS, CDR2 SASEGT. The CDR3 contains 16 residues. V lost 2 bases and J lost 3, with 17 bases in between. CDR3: CASSELPAEGGYEQYF. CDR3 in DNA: TGTGCCAGCAGTGAACTCCCAGCGGAGGGCGGCTACGAGCAGTACTTC.

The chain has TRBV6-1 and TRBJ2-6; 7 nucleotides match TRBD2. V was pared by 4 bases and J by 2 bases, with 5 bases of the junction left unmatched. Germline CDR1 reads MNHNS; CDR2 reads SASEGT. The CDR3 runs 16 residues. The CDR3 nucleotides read TGTGCCAGCAGTGGTGGGAGGGCCACTGGGGCCAACGTCCTGACTTTC. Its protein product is CASSGGRATGANVLTF.

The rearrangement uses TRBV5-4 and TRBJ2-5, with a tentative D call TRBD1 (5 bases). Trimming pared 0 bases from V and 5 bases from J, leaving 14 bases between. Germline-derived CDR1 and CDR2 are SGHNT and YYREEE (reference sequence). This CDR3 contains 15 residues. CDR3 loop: CASSLGGSGAETQYF. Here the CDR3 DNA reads TGTGCCAGCAGCTTGGGGGGTTCTGGGGCGGAGACCCAGTACTTC.